A single sample gave rise to the 30 T cell receptor beta chains below, sequenced in a study of T cells in Graves' hyperthyroidism and ophthalmopathy (dated by TCRdb to the late 2010s). The method was multiplex PCR. The run used an Illumina HiSeq 2000. The TCR beta CDR3 regions were amplified from the RNA transcripts. For the first round of RT-PCR on the TCR CDR3, the HTBI primer set was used together with the Qiagen OneStep RT-PCR kit. The raw public data were reprocessed by TCRdb itself: fastp quality trimming at Q25, MiXCR clonotype calling, in-frame beta chains only. Each CDR3 protein appears once, grouped with its most common genes and DNA. A total of approximately 600,000 distinct CDR3 sequences appear in this sample, around 20% of them only once. The ten most abundant clones make up approximately 30% of the sample. Specimen: blood. Receptor source: a man younger than 40 with Graves' ophthalmopathy.

In this sample, this clonotype turned up a few times. CDR3 loop: CASRPQTGIVETQYF. The CDR3 DNA reads as TGTGCCAGCAGACCTCAGACAGGGATCGTAGAGACCCAGTACTTC. The chain has TRBV28 and TRBJ2-5, with 7 bases aligning to TRBD1. The CDR3 is made up of 15 amino acids. V lost 6 bases to trimming and J lost 4 bases; unmatched junction nucleotides: 11. CDR1 is MDHEN, CDR2 SYDVKM, per germline.

In its sample, this clonotype was seen a few times. The genes are TRBV5-6 and TRBJ2-1; TRBD2 might be the D (5 bases). Germline V lookup: CDR1 SGHDT, CDR2 YYEEEE. V lost 5 bases to trimming and J lost 8 bases, with 11 bases between them. The CDR3 extends over 12 amino acids. The CDR3 region has the DNA TGTGCCAGCAGATCGGGGTCGGATGAGCAGTTCTTC. Translating it yields CASRSGSDEQFF.

This clonotype was detected many times. The rearrangement links TRBV12-3 or TRBV12-4 to TRBJ2-7, with no clear D. CDR3 length: 12 residues. V was cut by 8 bases and J by 0 bases, with 8 bases left in between. The CDR3: CASGTGSYEQYF. The CDR3 nucleotides read TGTGCCAGCGGCACGGGCTCCTACGAGCAGTACTTC.

The genes are TRBV3-1 and TRBJ2-1; no reliable D call. Looked up from germline, CDR1 is LGHDT and CDR2 is YNNKEL (reference sequence). V dropped 0 bases and J dropped 4 bases, with 13 bases sitting between them. The CDR3 loop spans 16 amino acids. The CDR3 DNA sequence: TGTGCCAGCAGCCAAGAAGTCCCCAATAGGTACAATGAGCAGTTCTTC. Amino acids: CASSQEVPNRYNEQFF.

This clonotype was seen a few times. The chain joins TRBV7-9 to TRBJ2-3, with D perhaps TRBD2 (6 bases). The CDR3 length is 15 residues. Germline V CDR1 and CDR2: SEHNR, FQNEAQ (reference sequence). The V end was cut by 7 bases, the J end by 4 bases, with 18 bases between. The CDR3 reads CASMGSISGADTQYF. CDR3 DNA: TGTGCCAGCATGGGGTCGATTAGCGGAGCAGATACGCAGTATTTT.

The sample holds a few counts of this clonotype. This sequence joins TRBV9 and TRBJ2-3, with D perhaps TRBD2 (5 bases). CDR3 size: 15 residues. V lost 0 bases and J lost 3, with 11 bases in between. Germline V CDR1 and CDR2: SGDLS, YYNGEE. CDR3 nucleotides: TGTGCCAGCAGCGTAGCGTTCGGGGATACAGATACGCAGTATTTT. Its protein is CASSVAFGDTDTQYF.

This clonotype has a handful of counts. V gene TRBV19 combines with J gene TRBJ2-5; 7 nucleotides agree with TRBD1. CDR1 LNHDA and CDR2 SQIVND come from the germline V gene (reference sequence). The CDR3 has 14 residues. Germline trimming cut 6 bases from V and 2 bases from J; bases unmatched to any gene: 6. The CDR3 here is CASRKDRIQETQYF. The CDR3 DNA sequence: TGTGCCAGTAGGAAGGACAGGATACAAGAGACCCAGTACTTC.

The J gene is TRBJ1-5, the V gene TRBV6-1; D remains ambiguous. Germline values: CDR1 MNHNS, CDR2 SASEGT. This CDR3 is 12 amino acids long. V was pared by 7 bases and J by 11 bases, with 15 bases between. The CDR3 is CASTHYGDAQHF. The CDR3 nucleotides are TGTGCCAGCACCCATTACGGGGATGCCCAGCATTTT.

The chain uses TRBV30 and TRBJ1-5; D may be TRBD1 (5 bases). CDR3 length: 15 amino acids. Germline assignment: CDR1 GTSNPN and CDR2 SVGIG (reference sequence). Trimming cost V 3 bases and J 2 bases, with 14 bases left between them. The CDR3 spells CAWSFGGVGNQPQHF. For the CDR3, the DNA is TGTGCCTGGAGCTTCGGGGGGGTGGGCAATCAGCCCCAGCATTTT.

This sequence joins TRBV27 and TRBJ1-2; 8 bases match TRBD1. The CDR3 has 14 residues. The germline CDR1 and CDR2 sequences are MNHEY and SMNVEV (reference sequence). V lost 3 bases, J lost 4 bases, and 4 bases stayed unmatched. The CDR3 DNA is TGTGCCAGCAGTTTCCTTGGACAGGGCTATGGCTACACCTTC. The encoded protein is CASSFLGQGYGYTF.

This clonotype was counted between two and nine times. The genes are TRBV20-1 and TRBJ2-3; D gene ambiguous. V lost 2 bases and J 6 bases, leaving 3 bases between the germline ends. The CDR3 runs 10 residues. Germline V gives CDR1 DFQATT, CDR2 SNEGSKA (reference sequence). The CDR3 DNA reads as TGCAGTGCTAGAATGGATACGCAGTATTTT. This sequence encodes CSARMDTQYF.

The V call is TRBV9, the J call TRBJ1-3; possibly TRBD1 for D (6 bases). CDR1 is SGDLS, CDR2 YYNGEE, per germline. The CDR3 spans 16 residues. V was pared by 0 bases and J by 4 bases, with 14 bases between. CDR3 nucleotides: TGTGCCAGCAGCGTAGATATCGGGGGCACCGGAAACACCATATATTTT. As protein: CASSVDIGGTGNTIYF. Looking up the rest from reference TRBV9 and TRBJ1-3 gives the full variable domain: DSGVTQTPKHLITATGQRVTLRCSPRSGDLSVYWYQQSLDQGLQFLIQYYNGEERAKGNILERFSAQQFPDLHSELNLSSLELGDSALYFCASSVDIGGTGNTIYFGEGSWLTVV.

This clonotype was counted between two and nine times. V is TRBV12-3 or TRBV12-4 and J is TRBJ1-2, with TRBD1 identical over 8 bases. The CDR3 runs to 14 residues. After removal of 6 bases from V and 6 bases from J, the junction contained 9 bases not matched to a gene. The CDR3 spells CASRSQGARDGYTF. CDR3 DNA: TGTGCCAGCAGGTCCCAGGGGGCGCGGGATGGCTACACCTTC.

This clonotype turned up a few times. This chain uses TRBV28 with TRBJ2-1; 9 bases are a match to TRBD2. J gave up 7 bases and V 2 bases, and 12 bases lay outside the gene matches. CDR1 and CDR2 from the germline V gene are MDHEN and SYDVKM. The CDR3 consists of 17 residues. In DNA form, the CDR3 reads TGTGCCAGCAGTTTACCAAGGGCTAGCGGGACTGGGAATGAGCAGTTCTTC. Protein sequence: CASSLPRASGTGNEQFF.

The table lists this clonotype with a few counts. This rearrangement joins TRBV6-2 or TRBV6-3 to TRBJ2-1; 13 nucleotides agree with TRBD2. Trimming cost V 8 bases and J 9 bases; bases outside gene matches: 10. The CDR3 is 15 amino acids. In germline, CDR1 is MNHEY, CDR2 SVGEGT. The CDR3: CASSAGTSGKGEQFF. In DNA form, the CDR3 reads TGTGCCAGCTCCGCCGGGACTAGCGGGAAAGGTGAGCAGTTCTTC.

This clonotype occurred many times. This chain joins TRBV18 and TRBJ2-5, with D possibly TRBD1 on 5 matching bases. Between the trimmed V and J ends, which lost 6 bases and 5 bases, there was a span of 13 bases. The CDR3 consists of 13 residues. In germline, CDR1 is KGHSH, CDR2 LQKENI. In DNA form, the CDR3 reads TGTGCCAGCTCTCAGCAGGGCGCGGAGACCCAGTACTTC. Translating gives CASSQQGAETQYF.

The chain couples TRBV3-1 to TRBJ2-4, with 8 bases lining up with TRBD2. The length of the CDR3 is 17 residues. The V and J ends lost 4 bases and 8 bases, in that order; junction bases with no gene match: 16. The germline CDR1 and CDR2 sequences are LGHDT and YNNKEL (reference sequence). CDR3 in amino acids: CASSLSTRGGGSYIQYF. CDR3 coding DNA: TGTGCCAGCAGCCTCTCTACACGGGGGGGCGGGAGTTACATTCAGTACTTC.

This clonotype was picked up many times. The genes are TRBV5-5 and TRBJ2-7; possible D gene TRBD1, 6 bases. V was pared by 2 bases and J by 1 base, with 13 bases between. This CDR3 contains 15 residues. Germline V gene data show CDR1 as SGHKS and CDR2 as YYEKEE (reference sequence). The CDR3 loop reads CASSLGDTNSYEQYF. CDR3 DNA: TGTGCCAGCAGCTTAGGGGACACGAATTCCTACGAGCAGTACTTC. Combining the CDR3 with reference TRBV5-5 and TRBJ2-7 gives the whole variable domain DAGVTQSPTHLIKTRGQQVTLRCSPISGHKSVSWYQQVLGQGPQFIFQYYEKEERGRGNFPDRFSARQFPNYSSELNVNALLLGDSALYLCASSLGDTNSYEQYFGPGTRLTVT.

A remark on this clonotype: The junction and the germline gene differ at one end; a read error may be behind it. The chain employs TRBV27 and TRBJ1-2; no reliable D call. The CDR3 has 13 residues. The germline gives CDR1 MNHEY, CDR2 SMNVEV (reference sequence). DNA for the CDR3: TGTGCCAGCAGTTTAGGCAGGAACTATGGCCACACCTTC. Its protein is CASSLGRNYGHTF.

A few counts support this clonotype. This chain uses TRBV9 with TRBJ2-1; 7 positions agree with TRBD2. The CDR3 is 12 amino acids. Trimming at V came to 3 bases and at J to 10 bases, leaving 4 bases not matched to a gene. CDR1 is SGDLS, CDR2 YYNGEE, per germline. The CDR3, as DNA: TGTGCCAGCAGCGGGGCAGCGGGAGAGCAGTTCTTC. It yields the protein CASSGAAGEQFF.

The chain couples TRBV5-1 to TRBJ1-5, with a weak D call TRBD1 (6 bases). CDR3 length equals 15 residues. Trimming shortened V by 4 bases and J by 4 bases, and 15 bases separated the two germline ends. Germline V gene sequence: CDR1 SGHRS, CDR2 YFSETQ. CDR3 nucleotide sequence: TGCGCCAGCAGCCCGGAGGGGGGGAATAATCAGCCCCAGCATTTT. It is translated as CASSPEGGNNQPQHF.

The chain carries TRBV11-1 and TRBJ2-2; 7 bases are shared with TRBD2. CDR1 SGHAT and CDR2 FQDESV come from the germline V gene (reference sequence). This CDR3 contains 14 residues. V lost 1 base to trimming and J lost 8 bases; unmatched junction nucleotides: 4. The CDR3 DNA follows: TGTGCCAGCAGCTTAGTATTCGGGAGGGGGGAGCTGTTTTTT. This sequence encodes CASSLVFGRGELFF.

The chain is built from TRBV7-9 and TRBJ2-7; 9 nucleotides align to TRBD1. The CDR3 has 14 residues. Germline V gene lookup returns CDR1 SEHNR and CDR2 FQNEAQ (reference sequence). With V trimmed by 2 bases and J by 4 bases, 3 bases remained unmatched. Here the CDR3 DNA reads TGTGCCAGCAGCTTAATAGGGACAGGGTACGAGCAGTACTTC. This encodes CASSLIGTGYEQYF. Complete variable domain (other parts from reference TRBV7-9 and TRBJ2-7): DTGVSQNPRHKITKRGQNVTFRCDPISEHNRLYWYRQTLGQGPEFLTYFQNEAQLEKSRLLSDRFSAERPKGSFSTLEIQRTEQGDSAMYLCASSLIGTGYEQYFGPGTRLTVT.

In this sample, this clonotype turned up a few times. This sequence joins TRBV9 and TRBJ2-7; no clear D gene. V dropped 5 bases and J dropped 2 bases, with 11 bases sitting between them. CDR3 length equals 13 residues. Germline CDR1 reads SGDLS; CDR2 reads YYNGEE. CDR3 nucleotide sequence: TGTGCCAGCAGGGGGATCCCAGCCTACGAGCAGTACTTC. Protein sequence: CASRGIPAYEQYF.

This clonotype was seen more than once but under ten times. The rearrangement uses TRBV6-1 and TRBJ2-3, with a possible D match to TRBD2 (6 bases). Germline assignment: CDR1 MNHNS and CDR2 SASEGT. Trimming stripped 10 bases from V and 2 bases from J, with 13 bases between. The CDR3 is 13 residues long. The CDR3 is CATRDSNTDTQYF. In DNA, the CDR3 is TGTGCCACCCGGGACTCTAACACAGATACGCAGTATTTT.

V gene TRBV29-1 combines with J gene TRBJ2-7; TRBD2 might be the D (5 bases). Germline CDR1 and CDR2: SQVTM and ANQGSEA. Trimming cost V 1 base and J 3 bases, with 13 bases left between them. The CDR3 length is 14 residues. Here the CDR3 DNA reads TGCAGCGTTGAAGGGGCGGGTCCGGGCTACGAGCAGTACTTC. Residues: CSVEGAGPGYEQYF.

This clonotype was counted a few times. CDR3 DNA sequence: TGTGCCAGCAGCTTTAACAGGGCCAACACCGGGGAGCTGTTTTTT. It yields the protein CASSFNRANTGELFF. The V call is TRBV11-2, the J call TRBJ2-2; TRBD1 might be the D (6 bases). The CDR3 sequence is 15 residues long. Germline V lookup: CDR1 SGHAT, CDR2 FQNNGV. Trimming stripped 3 bases from V and 2 bases from J, with 10 bases between.

J is TRBJ2-7 and V is TRBV9, with TRBD1 identical over 10 bases. The CDR3 length is 14 residues. The germline V gene encodes CDR1 SGDLS and CDR2 YYNGEE. V dropped 2 bases and J dropped 3; count of bases not matched to a gene: 2. The CDR3, as DNA: TGTGCCAGCAGCGTGGGACAGGGGCTCTACGAGCAGTACTTC. It encodes CASSVGQGLYEQYF.

This clonotype occurred a few times. This sequence joins TRBV5-1 and TRBJ1-1; D unresolved. This CDR3 comprises 16 residues. Germline V gene lookup returns CDR1 SGHRS and CDR2 YFSETQ. V was trimmed by 0 bases and J by 5 bases, leaving 17 bases between them. CDR3 sequence (DNA): TGCGCCAGCAGCTTGGTTTTAAATGGGAGGGTTACTGAAGCTTTCTTT. Residues: CASSLVLNGRVTEAFF.

With respect to this clonotype: Since a much larger clone is just one base distant, this may be a read error. The chain combines TRBV11-2 with TRBJ1-1; no definite D call. CDR1 is SGHAT and CDR2 is FQNNGV in the germline V gene. The CDR3 sequence is 14 residues long. CDR3 in DNA: TGCGCCAGCAGCCGAGATCGACAGAACACTGAAGCTTTCTTT. Amino acids: CASSRDRQNTEAFF.